This T cell receptor (beta chain) is drawn from a study of shared clonotypes between healthy human individuals (TCRdb year 2020). For context, the study as a whole: The cohort included three men and two women between 18 and 49 years of age. Different laboratories and diverse techniques were used to prepare libraries and sequence TCR repertoires, to increase sequencing depth and limit assay-specific biases. To estimate repertoire size and how much clonotype sharing occurs between individuals, the study deeply sequenced the blood TCR repertoires of roughly 5 healthy adults. Per donor, three plates each were used for CD4 naive and CD4 memory, two for CD8 naive, and one for CD8 memory. Leukapheresis yielded between about 0.9 and 9.5 billion PBMCs per donor. Summary of the overall study and its limitations: Larger estimated clonotype richness was generally found for naive subsets than for memory subsets. The genetic and exposure-history diversity represented was limited by the small number of donors. Sharing across a handful of donors was observed for approximately 5% of naive CD4, over 3% of naive CD8, about 2.3% of memory CD4, and around 0.44% of memory CD8 clonotypes. Based on pairwise subsampling, the degree of clonotype sharing among donors was expected to be affected by sequencing depth. Even with the large sequencing depth, rarefaction of the sorted-subset datasets indicated that sequencing was incomplete. Sampling was restricted to blood, and TCR repertoires in tissues likely differ from the TCR repertoires found in blood. Compared with non-shared clonotypes, clonotypes shared by all four sorted-subset donors had higher generation probabilities.

Comment on this clone: Its antigen is unknown. Base qualities were left out, and no much larger clone turns up one base away.

Healthy HIV-negative adults with no recently reported acute infections or vaccinations were included as donors. Every donor was a Caucasian adult living in Nashville, Tennessee, USA. CD4+ T cells were enriched by magnetic negative selection; naive cells were then positively selected on CD45RA, and the negative fraction formed the memory subset. Blood was collected by leukapheresis, and PBMCs were isolated by Ficoll-Histopaque density gradient centrifugation and then cryopreserved in liquid nitrogen vapor phase. Purity and quantity of every magnetically sorted T cell population were checked by analytical flow cytometry. Each sorted fraction had its genomic DNA isolated and then quantified by UV absorbance on a Nanodrop 2000c. Reading the germline V gene gives CDR1 MNHEY and CDR2 SVGAGI. Including cysteine and phenylalanine, the CDR3 has 14 amino acids. The CDR3 DNA has 42 bases and is translated from base 1. Deletion took 8 bases off V and 3 bases off J, with a span of 17 bases between the germline ends.

Using the deep immunoSEQ assay, TCR CDR3 regions were amplified from genomic DNA by multiplex PCR. For each cell subset, the extracted genomic DNA was distributed evenly across all wells of several immunoSEQ 96-well plates, and each plate served as one replicate. For sorted subsets, roughly 200 ng of genomic DNA, equivalent to some 30,000 T cell genomes, went into each replicate PCR. The purified libraries were quantified using a Qubit 3.0 fluorometer, sized with a Bioanalyzer 2100, and then quantified again using the KAPA Library Quantification kit. Every immunoSEQ 96-well plate was sequenced on a dedicated single-read 150-cycle Illumina NextSeq 550 flow cell. The study's processing was this. Because only junctional sequences without quality scores were contained in the immunoSEQ output, filtering matching that applied to full-length reads could not be performed. To assign V/J genes and CDR3, sequences were annotated against IMGT germline references using PyIR, a Python wrapper for IgBLAST v1.9. Reads were removed for weak V/J assignments (E-value above 1e-6), missing CDR3, stop codons, out-of-frame junctions, or ambiguous translated residues. V3J clonotypes were defined as sequences sharing an identical inferred V gene, J gene, and CDR3 amino acid sequence. To compute the percentage overlap between repertoires, the number of shared unique clonotypes was divided by the size of the smaller repertoire. Three approaches were used to assess repertoire richness: RTK rarefaction, the Chao1 estimator, and Recon v2.1 estimates of unobserved clonotypes. OLGA was used to compute generation probabilities for all TCRbeta clonotypes that the gDNA method yielded from a handful of donors. TCRdb obtained this table from immuneACCESS and retained in-frame rearrangements with V and J assigned. These tables miss some clones; where compared with another copy, unresolved V genes account for less than half of the shortfall, and the remainder is unexplained. The D gene and trimming were derived from the DNA, and the V and J assignments and clone size from that table. This sample holds 1.6 million or so clones; roughly 95% were observed only once. The top ten constitute approximately 1.1% of the sample.

The V gene is TRBV6-5 and the J gene is TRBJ2-7, with the D gene tentatively TRBD1 or TRBD2, based on 5 matching bases in each. The clonotype was recovered from a young man in good health. The specimen was naive CD4+ T cells sorted from blood. The cell subset or site label, as the study defines it: CD45RA+ positively selected. In nucleotide form, the sequence is TGTGCCAGCGGTTTAGGGGAGCTCAACTACGAGCAGTACTTC. This gives the protein CASGLGELNYEQYF.